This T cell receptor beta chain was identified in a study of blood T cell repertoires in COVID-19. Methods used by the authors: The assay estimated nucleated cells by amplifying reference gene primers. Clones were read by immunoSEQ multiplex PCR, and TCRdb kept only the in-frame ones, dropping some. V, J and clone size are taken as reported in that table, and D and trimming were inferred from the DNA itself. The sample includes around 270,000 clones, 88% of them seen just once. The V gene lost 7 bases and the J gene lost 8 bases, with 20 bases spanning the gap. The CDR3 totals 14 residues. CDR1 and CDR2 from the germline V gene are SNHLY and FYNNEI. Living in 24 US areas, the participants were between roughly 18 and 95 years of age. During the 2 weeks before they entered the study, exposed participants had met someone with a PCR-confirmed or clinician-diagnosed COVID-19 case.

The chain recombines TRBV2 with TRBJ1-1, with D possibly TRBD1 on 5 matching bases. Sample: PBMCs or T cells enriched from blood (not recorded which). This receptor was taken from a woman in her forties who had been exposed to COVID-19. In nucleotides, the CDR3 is TGTGCCAGCACCCCCGGACATTGGGGTATGGAAGCTTTCTTT. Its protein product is CASTPGHWGMEAFF. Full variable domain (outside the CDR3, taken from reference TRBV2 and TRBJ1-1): EPEVTQTPSHQVTQMGQEVILRCVPISNHLYFYWYRQILGQKVEFLVSFYNNEISEKSEIFDDQFSVERPDGSNFTLKIRSTKLEDSAMYFCASTPGHWGMEAFFGQGTRLTVV.